A single sample gave rise to the 18 T cell receptor beta chains below, sequenced in a study of T cell responses to AZD1222 COVID-19 vaccine. Some clones are missing from TCRdb's copy, which holds only in-frame ones; the method was immunoSEQ multiplex PCR. The sample lists approximately 140,000 clones; roughly nine tenths were seen once. This specimen consisted of peripheral blood, obtained on day 0 of AZD1222 vaccination. The source is an adult in good health.

J is TRBJ2-3 and V is TRBV3-1 (or the pseudogene TRBV3-2), with 10 bases matching TRBD2. The CDR3 has 15 amino acids. Germline trimming cut 9 bases from V and 1 base from J; bases unmatched to any gene: 7. The V gene's germline CDR1 is LGHDT and CDR2 YNNKEL (reference sequence). The CDR3 DNA is TGTGCCAGTGGTGCGAGCGGGAGGGGCACAGATACGCAGTATTTT. Residues: CASGASGRGTDTQYF.

This clone came up once. The chain carries TRBV7-2 and TRBJ2-7; the D gene is possibly TRBD1 (6 bases). The germline CDR1 and CDR2 sequences are SGHTA and FQGNSA. V was trimmed by 5 bases and J by 3 bases, leaving 11 bases between them. The CDR3 length is 13 residues. In DNA, the CDR3 is TGTGCCAGCAGCCTAGGGGGTCGCTACGAGCAGTACTTC. Its translation is CASSLGGRYEQYF.

The V gene is TRBV5-6, the J gene TRBJ2-5; a weak D match, TRBD2 (5 bases). The CDR3 is 16 amino acids. V lost 0 bases and J lost 4, with 16 bases in between. Germline V lookup: CDR1 SGHDT, CDR2 YYEEEE. The CDR3 DNA follows: TGTGCCAGCAGCTTGGCCTTATTTGGAGGAGGAGAGACCCAGTACTTC. Its protein is CASSLALFGGGETQYF. The full variable domain, rest sourced from reference TRBV5-6 and TRBJ2-5, is DAGVTQSPTHLIKTRGQQVTLRCSPKSGHDTVSWYQQALGQGPQFIFQYYEEEERQRGNFPDRFSGHQFPNYSSELNVNALLLGDSALYLCASSLALFGGGETQYFGPGTRLLVL.

This chain joins TRBV2 and TRBJ2-1; D tentatively reads TRBD1 or TRBD2 (5 bases each). The CDR3 runs to 13 residues. CDR1 SNHLY and CDR2 FYNNEI come from the germline V gene. Trimming removed 8 bases from V and 4 bases from J, with 12 bases in between. The CDR3 is CASGRDPYNEQFF. The CDR3 DNA is TGTGCCAGCGGCCGGGACCCTTACAATGAGCAGTTCTTC.

The chain carries TRBV10-2 and TRBJ1-4; no reliable D call. There are 13 residues in the CDR3. The V end lost 9 bases, the J end lost 8 bases, and 16 bases lay between the germline ends. Looked up from germline, CDR1 is WSHSY and CDR2 is SAAADI. DNA for the CDR3: TGCGCCAGTGGAGGTGGGGTTGGGGAAAAACTGTTTTTT. Translation gives CASGGGVGEKLFF.

The rearrangement links TRBV7-9 to TRBJ2-1; TRBD2 matches 10 bases. The CDR3 loop spans 16 amino acids. The V segment lost 4 bases and the J segment 7 bases; nucleotides outside the gene matches: 10. Germline loops: CDR1 SEHNR, CDR2 FQNEAQ (reference sequence). Here the CDR3 reads CASSSPVAGGINEQFF. The CDR3 DNA reads as TGTGCCAGCAGCTCCCCTGTAGCGGGAGGTATTAATGAGCAGTTCTTC. The full variable domain, rest sourced from reference TRBV7-9 and TRBJ2-1, is DTGVSQNPRHKITKRGQNVTFRCDPISEHNRLYWYRQTLGQGPEFLTYFQNEAQLEKSRLLSDRFSAERPKGSFSTLEIQRTEQGDSAMYLCASSSPVAGGINEQFFGPGTRLTVL.

This CDR3 is CASSPPAGTSYEQYF. The CDR3 coding sequence is TGTGCCAGCTCACCACCGGCGGGCACCTCCTACGAGCAGTACTTC. This chain connects TRBV18 to TRBJ2-7; D perhaps matches TRBD2 (5 bases). Germline CDR1 reads KGHSH; CDR2 reads LQKENI. The CDR3 runs to 15 residues. Deletions cut 0 bases from V and 0 bases from J, with 9 bases between.

The V and J genes are TRBV6-5 and TRBJ2-2; TRBD2 aligns across 7 bases. This CDR3 spans 13 amino acids. CDR1 is MNHEY, CDR2 SVGAGI, per germline. V shed 7 bases, J shed 4 bases, and the junction held 3 bases outside the gene matches. The CDR3 DNA is TGTGCCAGCAACCGGGAGGCCACCGGGGAGCTGTTTTTT. Protein product: CASNREATGELFF.

The chain links TRBV7-3 to TRBJ2-1; D might be TRBD1 (6 bases). The CDR3 runs 14 residues. Trimming stripped 3 bases from V and 0 bases from J, with 6 bases between. CDR1 and CDR2 from the germline V gene are SGHTA and FQGTGA. The CDR3 sequence is CASSLDSSYNEQFF. CDR3 nucleotides: TGTGCCAGCAGCTTGGACAGCTCCTACAATGAGCAGTTCTTC.

V and J are TRBV6-5 and TRBJ1-2; no clear D. The CDR3 covers 12 residues. V was cut by 9 bases and J by 8 bases, with 16 bases left in between. Germline V lookup: CDR1 MNHEY, CDR2 SVGAGI. Here the CDR3 DNA reads TGTGCCAGAGGAGGCCCAAGAGGAGGCTACACCTTC. The encoded protein is CARGGPRGGYTF.

This chain uses TRBV7-2 with TRBJ1-5, with D hard to call. The CDR3 is 14 residues long. Germline CDR1 and CDR2: SGHTA and FQGNSA. V lost 1 base and J lost 6, with 10 bases in between. The CDR3 protein is CASSLGRGSQPQHF. CDR3 in DNA: TGTGCCAGCAGCTTAGGGCGGGGAAGTCAGCCCCAGCATTTT.

The chain links TRBV29-1 to TRBJ1-5; D gene unclear. V lost 3 bases to trimming and J lost 5 bases, with 11 bases between them. CDR1 and CDR2 from the germline V gene are SQVTM and ANQGSEA. This CDR3 is 13 amino acids long. CDR3 protein: CSVESRWDQPQHF. For the CDR3, the DNA is TGCAGCGTTGAGTCCCGGTGGGATCAGCCCCAGCATTTT.

The rearrangement uses TRBV19 and TRBJ2-3; D ambiguous. V gave up 1 base and J gave up 0 bases, with 11 bases separating them. The CDR3 consists of 16 residues. Germline values: CDR1 LNHDA, CDR2 SQIVND (reference sequence). CDR3 amino acids: CASSIGGPQSTDTQYF. CDR3 coding DNA: TGTGCCAGTAGTATAGGTGGACCGCAAAGCACAGATACGCAGTATTTT.

The rearrangement links TRBV5-1 to TRBJ1-5, with no clear D. The ends were cut back, 0 bases at V and 0 bases at J, with 7 bases in the middle. The CDR3 runs to 15 residues. Looked up from germline, CDR1 is SGHRS and CDR2 is YFSETQ. The CDR3 nucleotides read TGCGCCAGCAGCTTGGACCCAGATAGCAATCAGCCCCAGCATTTT. It codes for CASSLDPDSNQPQHF.

This chain connects TRBV28 to TRBJ1-5; TRBD1 agrees at 7 bases. The CDR3 spans 15 residues. Germline values: CDR1 MDHEN, CDR2 SYDVKM. V shed 7 bases, J shed 2 bases, and the junction held 8 bases outside the gene matches. The CDR3 region is CASTGNRGGNQPQHF. Here the CDR3 DNA reads TGTGCCAGCACCGGGAACAGGGGTGGCAATCAGCCCCAGCATTTT.

This clone has a count of ten or more. V and J are TRBV7-9 and TRBJ1-1, with D uncertain. Trimming removed 5 bases at V and 3 bases at J, with 10 bases between. Germline assignment: CDR1 SEHNR and CDR2 FQNEAQ (reference sequence). This CDR3 comprises 13 residues. CDR3 region: CASSPWTHTEAFF. CDR3 DNA sequence: TGTGCCAGCAGCCCATGGACCCACACTGAAGCTTTCTTT.

The chain links TRBV7-2 to TRBJ2-1; D is ambiguous. The CDR3 is made up of 11 amino acids. V was cut by 5 bases and J by 5 bases, with 4 bases left in between. Germline CDR1 reads SGHTA; CDR2 reads FQGNSA. The CDR3 coding sequence is TGTGCCAGCAGCCAACACAATGAGCAGTTCTTC. It encodes CASSQHNEQFF.

V and J are TRBV28 and TRBJ1-2; TRBD1 aligns across 7 bases. V lost 6 bases to trimming and J lost 4 bases; unmatched junction nucleotides: 8. Germline V gives CDR1 MDHEN, CDR2 SYDVKM. The CDR3 contains 14 residues. This CDR3 reads CASSETGSIYGYTF. The CDR3 nucleotides read TGTGCCAGCAGCGAGACAGGGTCTATCTATGGCTACACCTTC.